The rows below give T cell receptor beta chains drawn from one sample of a study of CD8+ T cells in alopecia areata. Method: immunoSEQ multiplex PCR; TCRdb's copy keeps in-frame clones and lacks some. The table shows about 190,000 clones, with about three fifths occurring only once. The specimen was CD4+ T cells sorted from blood, collected at week 24, from a patient treated with tofacitinib. The source of these receptors is a human donor with alopecia areata. Both conserved end residues are part of each CDR3. Fields, in order: clone size, J gene, V gene, D gene, CDR3 protein, CDR3 DNA. The D gene is left open where the match is weak. Clone size is shown for a subset of rows, as once, few, many or a class of expanded clone.

few,TRBJ1-2,TRBV29-1,TRBD1,CSDRGPNYGYTF,TGCAGCGACAGGGGACCGAACTATGGCTACACCTTC
NA,TRBJ2-1,TRBV29-1,NA,CSALVEGSTSYNEQFF,TGCAGTGCCTTGGTTGAGGGGTCCACCTCCTACAATGAGCAGTTCTTC
NA,TRBJ1-3,TRBV2,NA,CASEGSGNTIYF,TGTGCCAGCGAGGGCTCTGGAAACACCATATATTTT
few,TRBJ1-2,TRBV29-1,NA,CSVDPASSYTF,TGCAGCGTTGACCCAGCTTCGAGCTACACCTTC
NA,TRBJ1-1,TRBV5-1,TRBD1,CASSSLDQGAAEAFF,TGCGCCAGCAGCTCCCTCGATCAGGGGGCGGCTGAAGCTTTCTTT
few,TRBJ1-2,TRBV30,NA,CAWSQQGVNYGYTF,TGTGCCTGGAGTCAACAGGGCGTTAACTATGGCTACACCTTC
NA,TRBJ2-1,TRBV30,NA,CASTVGPTSYNEQFF,TGTGCCTCAACAGTGGGACCGACTTCCTACAATGAGCAGTTCTTC
NA,TRBJ1-2,TRBV9,NA,CASSVMGAEGDGYTF,TGTGCCAGCAGCGTTATGGGGGCCGAGGGTGATGGCTACACCTTC
NA,TRBJ2-3,TRBV5-4,NA,CASSLSGGTPTDTQYF,TGTGCCAGCAGCTTGTCGGGCGGGACGCCCACAGATACGCAGTATTTT
NA,TRBJ1-5,TRBV2,NA,CASSDVGINNQPQHF,TGTGCCAGCAGTGACGTAGGGATCAACAATCAGCCCCAGCATTTT
NA,TRBJ2-2,TRBV4-3,NA,CASSQDRGVGELFF,TGCGCCAGCAGCCAAGACCGAGGGGTCGGGGAGCTGTTTTTT
NA,TRBJ1-5,TRBV30,TRBD1,CAWNRGSNQPQHF,TGTGCCTGGAACAGGGGAAGCAATCAGCCCCAGCATTTT
NA,TRBJ1-1,TRBV29-1,NA,CSVEVGGYEAFF,TGCAGCGTTGAAGTCGGAGGATATGAAGCTTTCTTT
NA,TRBJ1-5,TRBV7-2,NA,CASSWTTGTDQPQHF,TGTGCCAGCAGCTGGACCACAGGGACGGATCAGCCCCAGCATTTT
NA,TRBJ1-2,TRBV11-2,NA,CASSLANYGYTF,TGTGCCAGCAGCTTAGCTAACTATGGCTACACCTTC
NA,TRBJ2-5,TRBV29-1,NA,CSVPVGHGTQYF,TGCAGCGTTCCCGTGGGGCACGGGACCCAGTACTTC
NA,TRBJ1-4,TRBV15,NA,CATSRDEWLGEKLFF,TGTGCCACCAGCAGAGATGAATGGCTGGGGGAAAAACTGTTTTTT
few,TRBJ1-1,TRBV7-2,NA,CASTSYTEAFF,TGTGCCAGCACCTCGTACACTGAAGCTTTCTTT
few,TRBJ2-6,TRBV11-3,NA,CASTPGATGANVLTF,TGTGCCAGCACCCCGGGGGCTACTGGGGCCAACGTCCTGACTTTC
NA,TRBJ1-2,TRBV25-1,NA,CASSERSYGYTF,TGTGCCAGCAGTGAACGGAGCTATGGCTACACCTTC
NA,TRBJ1-1,TRBV6-5,NA,CASSYSQGLMNTEAFF,TGTGCCAGCAGTTACTCACAGGGATTAATGAACACTGAAGCTTTCTTT
NA,TRBJ2-5,TRBV29-1,TRBD1,CSVVRTGETQYF,TGCAGCGTTGTGAGGACAGGGGAGACCCAGTACTTC
NA,TRBJ1-2,TRBV7-9,TRBD1,CASSRGQGNGYTF,TGTGCCAGCAGCCGAGGACAGGGCAATGGCTACACCTTC
NA,TRBJ2-3,TRBV5-1,TRBD2,CASSFTGTTSTDTQYF,TGCGCCAGCAGCTTCACCGGGACTACTAGCACAGATACGCAGTATTTT
NA,TRBJ1-2,TRBV9,NA,CASSVGWDGYTF,TGTGCCAGCAGCGTGGGCTGGGATGGCTACACCTTC
NA,TRBJ2-5,TRBV9,NA,CASSVGSGVGETQYF,TGTGCCAGCAGCGTAGGGTCAGGGGTGGGGGAGACCCAGTACTTC
once,TRBJ2-5,TRBV29-1,NA,CSAERIRGQETQYF,TGCAGCGCTGAACGTATAAGGGGGCAAGAGACCCAGTACTTC
NA,TRBJ2-5,TRBV5-4,NA,CASSLPTKETQYF,TGTGCCAGCAGCTTGCCGACCAAAGAGACCCAGTACTTC
NA,TRBJ1-2,TRBV20-1,NA,CSLTETYGYTF,TGCAGTTTGACAGAGACCTATGGCTACACCTTC
few,TRBJ2-7,TRBV29-1,NA,CSVVTQAHAQYF,TGCAGCGTTGTCACGCAGGCACATGCGCAGTACTTC
NA,TRBJ2-5,TRBV5-1,TRBD1,CASRTGNLQETQYF,TGCGCCAGCAGGACAGGGAATTTGCAAGAGACCCAGTACTTC
once,TRBJ1-1,TRBV29-1,TRBD1,CSSGQMNTEAFF,TGCAGTTCGGGACAGATGAACACTGAAGCTTTCTTT